Listed here are 5 T cell receptor beta chains from one sample, sequenced in a study of identical twins. TCRdb re-analysed the 5' RACE reads in MiXCR, keeping a single row per CDR3 protein. The table shows more than 350,000 distinct CDR3 sequences, with 9% occurring only once. Sequencing input: naive T cells sorted from blood. Source of these receptors: a woman aged 45 to 65 in good health.

This clonotype has only a few counts. The genes are TRBV10-3 and TRBJ2-1; D ambiguous. CDR1 and CDR2 (germline): ENHRY, SYGVKD. V was pared by 3 bases and J by 10 bases, with 10 bases between. The CDR3 length is 12 residues. CDR3 sequence reads: CAISDSPQEQFF. The CDR3 nucleotides read TGTGCCATCAGTGACTCCCCTCAAGAGCAGTTCTTC.

Worth noting for this clonotype: A much larger clone lies a single base off, so this may be a read error. This chain joins TRBV12-3 or TRBV12-4 and TRBJ2-3, with D maybe TRBD1 (6 bases). The CDR3 length is 15 residues. The CDR3 DNA reads as TGTGCCAGAAGTTACAGGGTAGGGTTTGGGGATACGCAGTATTTT. Protein product: CARSYRVGFGDTQYF.

This clonotype was recorded at least ten times. The chain recombines TRBV29-1 with TRBJ2-7; TRBD1 might be the D (6 bases). V lost 6 bases to trimming and J lost 2 bases, with 17 bases between them. The CDR3 has 14 amino acids. The V gene's germline CDR1 is SQVTM and CDR2 ANQGSEA. In DNA form, the CDR3 reads TGCAGCGTCCCAAGGGCGCCAGGGGCCTACGAGCAGTACGTC. Amino acids: CSVPRAPGAYEQYV.

This clonotype was found many times. This chain connects TRBV18 to TRBJ2-3, with TRBD1 matching over 10 bases. This CDR3 has 15 amino acids. J was trimmed by 4 bases and V by 4 bases; bases with no gene match: 5. Germline V CDR1 and CDR2: KGHSH, LQKENI. The CDR3 loop reads CASSLGDRGPDTQYF. The CDR3 DNA reads TGTGCCAGCTCACTGGGGGACAGGGGTCCAGATACGCAGTATTTT.

The chain couples TRBV12-3 or TRBV12-4 to TRBJ1-2; possibly TRBD1 for D (5 bases). This CDR3 comprises 13 residues. Trimming removed 7 bases from V and 2 bases from J, with 11 bases in between. This chain's CDR3 is CASTRGGNYGYTF. The CDR3 coding sequence is TGTGCCAGCACCCGGGGCGGCAACTATGGCTACACCTTC.